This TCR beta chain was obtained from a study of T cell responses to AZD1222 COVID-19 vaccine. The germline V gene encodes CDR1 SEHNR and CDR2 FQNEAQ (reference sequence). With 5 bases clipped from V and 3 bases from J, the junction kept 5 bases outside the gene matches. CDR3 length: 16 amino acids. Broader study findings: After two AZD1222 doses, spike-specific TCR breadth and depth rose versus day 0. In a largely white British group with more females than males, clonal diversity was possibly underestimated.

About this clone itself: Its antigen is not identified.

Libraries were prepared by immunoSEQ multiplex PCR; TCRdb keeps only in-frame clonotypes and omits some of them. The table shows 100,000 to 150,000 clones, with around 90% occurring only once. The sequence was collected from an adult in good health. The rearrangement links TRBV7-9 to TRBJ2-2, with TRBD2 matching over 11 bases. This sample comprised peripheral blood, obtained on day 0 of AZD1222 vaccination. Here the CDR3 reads CASSLSGGAYTGELFF. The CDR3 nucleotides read TGTGCCAGCAGCCTTAGCGGGGGGGCGTACACCGGGGAGCTGTTTTTT.